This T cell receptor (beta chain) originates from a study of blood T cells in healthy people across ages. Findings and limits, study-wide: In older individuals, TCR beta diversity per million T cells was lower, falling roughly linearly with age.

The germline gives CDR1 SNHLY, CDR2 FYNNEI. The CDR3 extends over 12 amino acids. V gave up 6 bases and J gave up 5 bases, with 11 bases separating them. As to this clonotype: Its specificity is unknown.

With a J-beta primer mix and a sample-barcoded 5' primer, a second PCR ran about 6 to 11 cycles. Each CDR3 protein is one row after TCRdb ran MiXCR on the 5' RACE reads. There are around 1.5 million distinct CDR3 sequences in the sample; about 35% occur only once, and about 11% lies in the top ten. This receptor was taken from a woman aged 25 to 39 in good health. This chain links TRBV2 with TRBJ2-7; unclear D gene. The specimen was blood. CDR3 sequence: CASSPDRHEQYF. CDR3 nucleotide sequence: TGTGCCAGCAGCCCGGACCGACACGAGCAGTACTTC.